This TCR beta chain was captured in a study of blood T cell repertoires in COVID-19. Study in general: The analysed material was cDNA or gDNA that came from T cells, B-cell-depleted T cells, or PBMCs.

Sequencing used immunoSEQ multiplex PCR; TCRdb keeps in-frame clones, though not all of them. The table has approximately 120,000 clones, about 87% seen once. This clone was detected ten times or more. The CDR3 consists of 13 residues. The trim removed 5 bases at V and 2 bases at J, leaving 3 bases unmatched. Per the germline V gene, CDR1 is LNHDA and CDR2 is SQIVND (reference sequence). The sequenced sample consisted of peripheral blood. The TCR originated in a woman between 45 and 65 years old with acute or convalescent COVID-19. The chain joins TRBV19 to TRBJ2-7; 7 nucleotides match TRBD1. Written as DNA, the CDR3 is TGTGCCAGTAGTCTCCAGGGGGCCTACGAGCAGTACTTC. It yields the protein CASSLQGAYEQYF.